One T cell receptor beta chain is described in this entry. This entry belongs to a study of blood T cell repertoires in COVID-19. Study overall: Sources were T cells, B-cell-depleted T cells, or PBMCs; the material itself was cDNA or gDNA.

As handled by the study authors: By means of reference gene primer amplification, nucleated cell counts were estimated. Clones were sequenced by immunoSEQ multiplex PCR, and TCRdb holds only the in-frame ones, with some missing. V and J calls and clone size are copied from that table; D and trimming were computed from the DNA. The sample lists about 73,000 clones; approximately 88% were seen once. Germline CDR1 reads SGHVS; CDR2 reads FQNEAQ. The CDR3 has 15 amino acids. The J segment lost 7 bases and the V segment lost 7 bases, leaving 9 bases of the junction unmatched. Sequenced: peripheral blood. The receptor was isolated from a man aged 80 or over with active or convalescent COVID-19. The chain combines TRBV7-8 with TRBJ1-6; 8 nucleotides agree with TRBD1. CDR3 in amino acids: CASTVGQGGNSPLHF. In nucleotides, the CDR3 is TGTGCCAGCACCGTTGGACAGGGCGGGAATTCACCCCTCCACTTT.